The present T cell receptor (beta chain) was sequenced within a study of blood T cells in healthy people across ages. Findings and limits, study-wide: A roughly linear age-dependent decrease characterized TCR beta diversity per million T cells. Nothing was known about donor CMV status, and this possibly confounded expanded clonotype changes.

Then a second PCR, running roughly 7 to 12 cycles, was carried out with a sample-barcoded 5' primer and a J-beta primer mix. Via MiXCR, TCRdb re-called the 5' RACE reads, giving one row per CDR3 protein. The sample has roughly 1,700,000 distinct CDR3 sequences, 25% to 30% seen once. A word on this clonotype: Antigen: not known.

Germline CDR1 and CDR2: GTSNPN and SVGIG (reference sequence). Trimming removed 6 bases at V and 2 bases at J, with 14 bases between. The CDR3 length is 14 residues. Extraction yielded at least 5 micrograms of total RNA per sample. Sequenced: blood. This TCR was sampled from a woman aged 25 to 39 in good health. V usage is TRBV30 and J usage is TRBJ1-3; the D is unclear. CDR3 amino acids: CACISWDTGNTIYF. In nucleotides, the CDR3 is TGTGCCTGTATCTCTTGGGATACTGGAAACACCATATATTTT.